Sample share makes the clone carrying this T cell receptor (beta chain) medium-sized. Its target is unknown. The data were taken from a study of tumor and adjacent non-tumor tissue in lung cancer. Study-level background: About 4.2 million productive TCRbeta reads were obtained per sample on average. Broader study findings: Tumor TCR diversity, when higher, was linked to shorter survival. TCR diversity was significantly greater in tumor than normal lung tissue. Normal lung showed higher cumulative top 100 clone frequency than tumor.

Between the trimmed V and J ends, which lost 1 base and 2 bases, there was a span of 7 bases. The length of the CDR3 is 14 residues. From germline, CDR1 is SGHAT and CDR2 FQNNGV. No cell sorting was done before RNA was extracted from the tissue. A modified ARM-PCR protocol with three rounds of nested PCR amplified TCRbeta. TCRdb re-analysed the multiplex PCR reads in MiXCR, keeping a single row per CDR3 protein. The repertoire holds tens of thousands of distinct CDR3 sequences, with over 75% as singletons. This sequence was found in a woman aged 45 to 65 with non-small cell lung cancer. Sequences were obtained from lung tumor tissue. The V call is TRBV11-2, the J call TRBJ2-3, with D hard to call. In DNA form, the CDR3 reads TGTGCCAGCAGCTTAGGGATCCCCACAGATACGCAGTATTTT. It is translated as CASSLGIPTDTQYF.